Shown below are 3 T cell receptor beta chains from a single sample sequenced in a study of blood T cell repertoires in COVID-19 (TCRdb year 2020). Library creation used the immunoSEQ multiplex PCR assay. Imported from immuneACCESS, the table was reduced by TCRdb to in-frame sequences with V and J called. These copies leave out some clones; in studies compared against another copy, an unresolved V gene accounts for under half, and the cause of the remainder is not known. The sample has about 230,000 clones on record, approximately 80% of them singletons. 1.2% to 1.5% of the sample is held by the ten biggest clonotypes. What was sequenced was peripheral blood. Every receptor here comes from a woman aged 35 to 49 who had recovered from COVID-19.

CDR3 in amino acids: CASISQGAVNEKLFF. The CDR3 DNA reads TGTGCCAGCATCTCTCAGGGGGCGGTTAATGAAAAACTGTTTTTT. The chain is built from TRBV6-5 and TRBJ1-4; 8 positions match TRBD1. The CDR3 contains 15 residues. Germline V gene sequence: CDR1 MNHEY, CDR2 SVGAGI. Trimming cost V 7 bases and J 4 bases; bases outside gene matches: 8.

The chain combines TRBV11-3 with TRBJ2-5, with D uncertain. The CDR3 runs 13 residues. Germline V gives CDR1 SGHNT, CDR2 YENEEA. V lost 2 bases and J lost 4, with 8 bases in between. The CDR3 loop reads CASSLSRRETQYF. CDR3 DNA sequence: TGTGCCAGCAGCTTATCGCGTCGAGAGACCCAGTACTTC.

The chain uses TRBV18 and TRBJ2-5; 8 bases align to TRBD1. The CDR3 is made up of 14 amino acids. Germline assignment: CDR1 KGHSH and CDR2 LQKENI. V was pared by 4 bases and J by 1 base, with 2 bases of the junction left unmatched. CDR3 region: CASSQGQGQETQYF. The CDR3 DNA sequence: TGTGCCAGCTCACAAGGACAGGGCCAAGAGACCCAGTACTTC.